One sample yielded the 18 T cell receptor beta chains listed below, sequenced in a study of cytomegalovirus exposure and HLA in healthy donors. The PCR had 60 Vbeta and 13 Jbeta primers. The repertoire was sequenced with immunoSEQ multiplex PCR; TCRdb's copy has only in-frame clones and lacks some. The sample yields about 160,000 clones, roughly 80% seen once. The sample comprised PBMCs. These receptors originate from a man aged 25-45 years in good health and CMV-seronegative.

CDR3 in amino acids: CASRLNQPQHF. The CDR3 coding sequence is TGTGCCAGCAGACTAAATCAGCCCCAGCATTTT. This sequence joins TRBV7-7 and TRBJ1-5; D gene uncertain. CDR3 length: 11 residues. Between the trimmed V and J ends, which lost 6 bases and 4 bases, there was a span of 4 bases. Germline V gene data show CDR1 as SSHAT and CDR2 as FNYEAQ (reference sequence).

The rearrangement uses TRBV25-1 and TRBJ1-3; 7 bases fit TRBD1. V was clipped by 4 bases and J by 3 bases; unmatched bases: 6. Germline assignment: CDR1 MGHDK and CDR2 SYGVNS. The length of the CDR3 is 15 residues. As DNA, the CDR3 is TGTGCCAGCAGTGCCGGGACAGACTATGGAAACACCATATATTTT. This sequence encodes CASSAGTDYGNTIYF. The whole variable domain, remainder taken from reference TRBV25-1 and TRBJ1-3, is EADIYQTPRYLVIGTGKKITLECSQTMGHDKMYWYQQDPGMELHLIHYSYGVNSTEKGDLSSESTVSRIRTEHFPLTLESARPSHTSQYLCASSAGTDYGNTIYFGEGSWLTVV.

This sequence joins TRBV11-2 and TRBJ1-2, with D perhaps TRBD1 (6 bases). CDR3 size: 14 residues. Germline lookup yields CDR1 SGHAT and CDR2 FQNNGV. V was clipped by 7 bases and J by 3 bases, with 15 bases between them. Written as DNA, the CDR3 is TGTGCCAGCACCCTATCACAGGGCGACTATGGCTACACCTTC. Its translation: CASTLSQGDYGYTF.

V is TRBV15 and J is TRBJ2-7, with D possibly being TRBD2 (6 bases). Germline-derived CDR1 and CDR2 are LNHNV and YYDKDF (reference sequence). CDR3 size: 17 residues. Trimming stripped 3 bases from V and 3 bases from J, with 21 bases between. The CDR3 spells CATSSGTPLGSFYEQYF. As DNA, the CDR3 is TGTGCCACCAGCAGTGGGACTCCCCTGGGATCCTTCTACGAGCAGTACTTC.

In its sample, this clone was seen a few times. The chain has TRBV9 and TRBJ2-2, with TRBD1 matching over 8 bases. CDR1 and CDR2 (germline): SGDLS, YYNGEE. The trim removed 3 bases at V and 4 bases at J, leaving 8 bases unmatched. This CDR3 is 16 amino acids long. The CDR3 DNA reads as TGTGCCAGCAGCGAGCGACAGGGGACGGGCACCGGGGAGCTGTTTTTT. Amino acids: CASSERQGTGTGELFF. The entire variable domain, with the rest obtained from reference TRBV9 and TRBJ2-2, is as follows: DSGVTQTPKHLITATGQRVTLRCSPRSGDLSVYWYQQSLDQGLQFLIQYYNGEERAKGNILERFSAQQFPDLHSELNLSSLELGDSALYFCASSERQGTGTGELFFGEGSRLTVL.

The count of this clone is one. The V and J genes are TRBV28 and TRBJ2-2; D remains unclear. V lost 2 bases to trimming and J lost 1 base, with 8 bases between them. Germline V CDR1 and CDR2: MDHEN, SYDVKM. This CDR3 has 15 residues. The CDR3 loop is CASSLEQLNTGELFF. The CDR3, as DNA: TGTGCCAGCAGTTTAGAGCAACTGAACACCGGGGAGCTGTTTTTT.

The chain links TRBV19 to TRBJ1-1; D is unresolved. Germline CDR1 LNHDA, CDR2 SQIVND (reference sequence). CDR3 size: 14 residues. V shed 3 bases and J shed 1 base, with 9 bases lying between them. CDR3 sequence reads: CASSMATENTEAFF. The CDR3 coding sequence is TGTGCCAGTAGTATGGCCACAGAGAACACTGAAGCTTTCTTT.

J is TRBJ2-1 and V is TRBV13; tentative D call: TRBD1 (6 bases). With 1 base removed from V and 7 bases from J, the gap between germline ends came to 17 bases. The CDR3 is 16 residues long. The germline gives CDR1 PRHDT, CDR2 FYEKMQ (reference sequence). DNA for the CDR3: TGTGCCAGCAGCTTAGTCGGCCAGGGGCATAGGAATGAGCAGTTCTTC. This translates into CASSLVGQGHRNEQFF.

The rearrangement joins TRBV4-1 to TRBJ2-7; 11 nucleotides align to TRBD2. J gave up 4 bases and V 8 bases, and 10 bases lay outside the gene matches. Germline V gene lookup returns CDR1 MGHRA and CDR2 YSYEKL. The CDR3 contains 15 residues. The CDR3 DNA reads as TGCGCCAGCGCCGGGACTAGCGGAAAACCTTACGAGCAGTACTTC. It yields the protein CASAGTSGKPYEQYF.

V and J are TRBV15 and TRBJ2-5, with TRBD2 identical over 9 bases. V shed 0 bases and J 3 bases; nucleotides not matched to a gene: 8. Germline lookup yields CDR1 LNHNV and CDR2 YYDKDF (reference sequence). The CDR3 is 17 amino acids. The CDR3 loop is CATSRDQGRGGKETQYF. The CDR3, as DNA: TGTGCCACCAGCAGAGATCAGGGGCGGGGGGGCAAAGAGACCCAGTACTTC.

CDR3: CASSLFGTKARYEQYF. The CDR3, as DNA: TGTGCCAGCAGCTTATTCGGGACAAAAGCTCGGTACGAGCAGTACTTC. This chain uses TRBV11-2 with TRBJ2-7; perhaps TRBD1 as D (6 bases). The CDR3 has 16 residues. Germline CDR1 is SGHAT and CDR2 is FQNNGV. V was pared by 2 bases and J by 4 bases, with 18 bases between. The entire variable domain, with the rest obtained from reference TRBV11-2 and TRBJ2-7, is as follows: EAGVAQSPRYKIIEKRQSVAFWCNPISGHATLYWYQQILGQGPKLLIQFQNNGVVDDSQLPKDRFSAERLKGVDSTLKIQPAKLEDSAVYLCASSLFGTKARYEQYFGPGTRLTVT.

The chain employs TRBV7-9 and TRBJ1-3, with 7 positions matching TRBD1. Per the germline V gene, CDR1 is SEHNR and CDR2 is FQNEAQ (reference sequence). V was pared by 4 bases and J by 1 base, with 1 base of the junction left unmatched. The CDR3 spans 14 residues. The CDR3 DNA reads TGTGCCAGCAGCTCGGACAGGTCTGGAAACACCATATATTTT. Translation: CASSSDRSGNTIYF.

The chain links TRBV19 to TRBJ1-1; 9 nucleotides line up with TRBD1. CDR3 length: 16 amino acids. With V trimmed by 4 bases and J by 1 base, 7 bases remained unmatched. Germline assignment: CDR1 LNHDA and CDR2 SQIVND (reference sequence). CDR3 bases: TGTGCCAGTAGTACGACGGGACAGGGCCCGAACACTGAAGCTTTCTTT. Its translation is CASSTTGQGPNTEAFF.

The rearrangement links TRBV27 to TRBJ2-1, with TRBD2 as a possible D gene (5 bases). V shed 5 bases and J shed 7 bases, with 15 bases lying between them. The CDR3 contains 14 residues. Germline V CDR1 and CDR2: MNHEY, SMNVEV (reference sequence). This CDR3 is CASSPTGIPNEQFF. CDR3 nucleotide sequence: TGTGCCAGCAGTCCGACGGGGATACCGAATGAGCAGTTCTTC.

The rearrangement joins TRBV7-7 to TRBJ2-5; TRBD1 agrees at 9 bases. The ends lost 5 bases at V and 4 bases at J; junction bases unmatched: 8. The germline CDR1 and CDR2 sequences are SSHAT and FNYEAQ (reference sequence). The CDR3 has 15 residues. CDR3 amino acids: CASSRGQGLRETQYF. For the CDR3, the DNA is TGTGCCAGCAGCCGAGGACAGGGGTTGAGAGAGACCCAGTACTTC.

Here the CDR3 reads CASSPPPGQGVSGNQPQHF. CDR3 DNA sequence: TGTGCCAGCAGCCCCCCTCCGGGACAGGGAGTTTCTGGAAATCAGCCCCAGCATTTT. The V gene is TRBV7-9, the J gene TRBJ1-5; 9 bases are shared with TRBD1. The CDR3 is 19 residues long. With 5 bases clipped from V and 4 bases from J, the junction kept 18 bases outside the gene matches. Germline values: CDR1 SEHNR, CDR2 FQNEAQ (reference sequence).

CDR3 coding DNA: TGTGCCAGCAGCCAAGATGCGGGTCAGCCCCAGCATTTT. Translated: CASSQDAGQPQHF. This chain joins TRBV4-2 and TRBJ1-5; D gene unclear. The germline CDR1 and CDR2 sequences are LGHNA and YNFKEQ. Trimming pared 0 bases from V and 6 bases from J, leaving 6 bases between. The CDR3 contains 13 residues.

CDR3 protein: CASSREEAGGAQGELFF. CDR3 bases: TGTGCCAGCTCACGAGAAGAGGCAGGGGGCGCCCAAGGGGAGCTGTTTTTT. V and J are TRBV18 and TRBJ2-2, with 8 bases aligning to TRBD1. The junction had 15 bases not matched to a gene; V was cut back by 4 bases and J by 8 bases. Germline-derived CDR1 and CDR2 are KGHSH and LQKENI. The CDR3 runs 17 residues.